Below, 20 T cell receptor beta chains from the same sample are listed, as sequenced in a study of T cell changes during pregnancy in multiple sclerosis. TCRdb's table, derived via immunoSEQ multiplex PCR, lists solely in-frame clones and lacks some. The table lists about 75,000 clones, around 94% of them singletons. The sequences come from CD4+ T cells from peripheral blood mononuclear cells, collected after pregnancy. The receptors originated from a female donor with multiple sclerosis, enrolled in a pregnancy study.

This clone was picked up one time. The V call is TRBV23-1, the J call TRBJ2-3; 7 bases are a match to TRBD2. TRBV23-1 carries the ORF label, with uncertain function. The CDR3 is 14 residues long. Trimming took 6 bases from V and 2 from J; bases not matched to a gene: 5. CDR3 in amino acids: CASSESGATDTQYF. DNA for the CDR3: TGCGCCAGCAGCGAAAGCGGGGCCACAGATACGCAGTATTTT.

V usage is TRBV27 and J usage is TRBJ1-2, with 7 bases lining up with TRBD1. Germline CDR1 MNHEY, CDR2 SMNVEV (reference sequence). The CDR3 runs to 18 residues. Germline trimming cut 4 bases from V and 8 bases from J; bases unmatched to any gene: 22. The CDR3 region is CASSSPLRGLGNIGGYTF. The DNA for the CDR3 is TGTGCCAGCAGTTCCCCCTTAAGGGGGCTGGGGAATATTGGGGGCTACACCTTC.

This clone was recorded once. This chain connects TRBV4-3 to TRBJ2-7, with 11 bases fitting TRBD2. The CDR3 runs to 15 residues. Germline values: CDR1 LGHNA, CDR2 YSLEER. V lost 4 bases to trimming and J lost 4 bases; unmatched junction nucleotides: 6. CDR3 bases: TGCGCCAGCAGCCGGGGACTAGCGGCCCCTTACGAGCAGTACTTC. The encoded protein is CASSRGLAAPYEQYF.

The J gene is TRBJ2-2, the V gene TRBV6-4; TRBD1 matches at 7 bases. This CDR3 has 15 residues. Unmatched junction bases numbered 13, after V lost 5 bases and J lost 10 bases. The germline V gene encodes CDR1 MRHNA and CDR2 SNTAGT. DNA for the CDR3: TGTGCCAGCAGTCGTGAGGCAGGGGGATTCGAGGAGCTGTTTTTT. Amino acid sequence: CASSREAGGFEELFF.

The rearrangement links TRBV6-5 to TRBJ1-5; TRBD1 is a possible D gene (5 bases). The V gene's germline CDR1 is MNHEY and CDR2 SVGAGI. Trimming removed 6 bases from V and 6 bases from J, with 9 bases in between. The CDR3 spans 12 residues. In DNA form, the CDR3 reads TGTGCCAGCAGACCGCAGGGTCAGCCCCAGCATTTT. Translating gives CASRPQGQPQHF.

J is TRBJ2-3 and V is TRBV10-3; 13 bases line up with TRBD2. CDR1 is ENHRY and CDR2 is SYGVKD in the germline V gene. V was clipped by 6 bases and J by 3 bases; unmatched bases: 9. The length of the CDR3 is 17 residues. CDR3 in amino acids: CAIRDSGTSGKTDTQYF. The CDR3 DNA is TGTGCCATCAGGGACTCCGGGACTAGCGGGAAGACAGATACGCAGTATTTT.

The V gene is TRBV30, the J gene TRBJ1-1, with TRBD1 identical over 8 bases. The CDR3 totals 13 residues. Trimming took 4 bases from V and 12 from J; bases not matched to a gene: 13. The germline V gene has CDR1 GTSNPN and CDR2 SVGIG (reference sequence). The CDR3 DNA reads as TGTGCCTGGAAATTCGGGACAGGTCCTCCTTCTTTCTTT. Protein product: CAWKFGTGPPSFF.

The rearrangement joins TRBV29-1 to TRBJ1-5, with D maybe TRBD1 (6 bases). Germline V gene data show CDR1 as SQVTM and CDR2 as ANQGSEA. This CDR3 contains 12 residues. V was cut by 3 bases and J by 6 bases, with 9 bases left in between. CDR3 bases: TGCAGCGTTGAGGGGGCCGGTCAGCCCCAGCATTTT. It translates to CSVEGAGQPQHF.

The V call is TRBV2, the J call TRBJ2-3; 14 bases agree with TRBD2. Trimming took 7 bases from V and 2 from J; bases not matched to a gene: 5. The CDR3 covers 16 residues. Germline CDR1 is SNHLY and CDR2 is FYNNEI. The CDR3 nucleotides read TGTGCCAGCAAAAAGGGACTAGCGGGGGACACAGATACGCAGTATTTT. The encoded protein is CASKKGLAGDTDTQYF.

This clone was seen just once. The chain employs TRBV2 and TRBJ1-6; D is uncertain. Trimming shortened V by 8 bases and J by 5 bases, and 13 bases separated the two germline ends. Germline CDR1 SNHLY, CDR2 FYNNEI. This CDR3 contains 14 residues. CDR3 bases: TGTGCCAGCGTAGAAGCTTCAAATAATTCACCCCTCCACTTT. This encodes CASVEASNNSPLHF.

The chain has TRBV2 and TRBJ2-5; 8 nucleotides line up with TRBD1. V dropped 3 bases and J dropped 7; count of bases not matched to a gene: 7. Germline V gene data show CDR1 as SNHLY and CDR2 as FYNNEI. The CDR3 totals 14 residues. The CDR3: CASSDQGAPPTQYF. CDR3 nucleotide sequence: TGTGCCAGCAGTGACCAGGGGGCCCCGCCGACCCAGTACTTC.

J is TRBJ2-1 and V is TRBV5-1, with a weak D call TRBD2 (6 bases). Germline V gene sequence: CDR1 SGHRS, CDR2 YFSETQ. CDR3 length equals 15 residues. Trimming removed 2 bases at V and 0 bases at J, with 9 bases between. CDR3 sequence: CASSFGDSSYNEQFF. CDR3 sequence (DNA): TGCGCCAGCAGCTTTGGGGACTCCTCCTACAATGAGCAGTTCTTC.

V and J are TRBV4-2 and TRBJ1-2; 8 nucleotides align to TRBD1. The trim removed 0 bases at V and 3 bases at J, leaving 3 bases unmatched. Looked up from germline, CDR1 is LGHNA and CDR2 is YNFKEQ. The CDR3 sequence is 15 residues long. The CDR3 reads CASSQDTGGDYGYTF. The CDR3 bases are TGTGCCAGCAGCCAAGACACAGGGGGTGACTATGGCTACACCTTC.

The CDR3, as DNA: TGTGCCAGCATCCGACAGGGAGACTATGGCTACACCTTC. Amino acid sequence: CASIRQGDYGYTF. This chain joins TRBV5-6 and TRBJ1-2, with 7 nucleotides matching TRBD1. Trimming removed 6 bases from V and 3 bases from J; junction bases left unmatched: 5. The CDR3 loop spans 13 amino acids. The germline CDR1 and CDR2 sequences are SGHDT and YYEEEE.

This clone was detected only once. V is TRBV14 and J is TRBJ2-5; 13 bases agree with TRBD2. The V gene end was trimmed by 0 bases and the J gene end by 4 bases; junction bases not matched to a gene: 5. This CDR3 is built from 17 residues. The germline V gene encodes CDR1 SGHDN and CDR2 FVKESK. CDR3 loop: CASSQERLAGGLETQYF. DNA for the CDR3: TGTGCCAGCAGCCAAGAAAGACTAGCGGGAGGTCTAGAGACCCAGTACTTC.

The chain combines TRBV5-4 with TRBJ2-5, with D perhaps TRBD2 (6 bases). This CDR3 has 14 residues. The V gene lost 4 bases and the J gene lost 5 bases, with 15 bases spanning the gap. CDR1 and CDR2 from the germline V gene are SGHNT and YYREEE (reference sequence). The DNA for the CDR3 is TGTGCCAGCAGCCCAGCGGGCGTGGGGGAGACCCAGTACTTC. Translation: CASSPAGVGETQYF.

The chain carries TRBV6-5 and TRBJ2-7; 10 nucleotides line up with TRBD1. The CDR3 totals 14 residues. Germline lookup yields CDR1 MNHEY and CDR2 SVGAGI. Germline trimming cut 5 bases from V and 2 bases from J; bases unmatched to any gene: 3. The CDR3 sequence is CASSATGGPYEQYF. The CDR3 DNA is TGTGCCAGCAGTGCGACAGGGGGCCCCTACGAGCAGTACTTC.

This clone was picked up a small number of times. This rearrangement joins TRBV29-1 to TRBJ1-1; TRBD1 is a possible D gene (6 bases). CDR3 size: 13 residues. V lost 6 bases and J 0 bases, leaving 11 bases between the germline ends. Germline CDR1 and CDR2: SQVTM and ANQGSEA. The chain's CDR3 is CSVDRRMNTEAFF. The CDR3 coding sequence is TGCAGCGTAGACAGGCGCATGAACACTGAAGCTTTCTTT.

CDR3 amino acids: CASSRIGGRVDEQYF. As DNA, the CDR3 is TGTGCCAGCAGTCGCATCGGAGGGCGTGTCGACGAGCAGTACTTC. The chain is built from TRBV6-5 and TRBJ2-7, with D maybe TRBD2 (6 bases). The V end was cut by 5 bases, the J end by 5 bases, with 19 bases between. This CDR3 is 15 amino acids long. The germline V gene has CDR1 MNHEY and CDR2 SVGAGI.

V is TRBV27 and J is TRBJ2-7; a possible D gene is TRBD2 (6 bases). Looked up from germline, CDR1 is MNHEY and CDR2 is SMNVEV (reference sequence). Deletions cut 2 bases from V and 4 bases from J, with 12 bases between. The CDR3 has 14 residues. The CDR3 DNA is TGTGCCAGCAGTTTAGGAGGGGCCCTTTACGAGCAGTACTTC. This codes for CASSLGGALYEQYF.